One and the same sample provided the 15 T cell receptor beta chains below, sequenced in a study of T cell responses to AZD1222 COVID-19 vaccine. Repertoires were generated with immunoSEQ multiplex PCR, while TCRdb's copy carries only in-frame clones and drops some. This table has 200,000 or so clones, 75% to 90% appearing once. Sequencing was performed on peripheral blood, taken on day 0 of MenACWY control vaccination. The origin of the receptors is an adult in good health.

The chain joins TRBV7-8 to TRBJ2-1; possibly TRBD2 for D (5 bases). Germline CDR1 SGHVS, CDR2 FQNEAQ. V was cut by 5 bases and J by 10 bases, with 12 bases left in between. CDR3 length: 12 amino acids. The DNA of the CDR3 is TGTGCCAGCAGCCAACTAGTTCGCGAGCAGTTCTTC. Its translation: CASSQLVREQFF.

The chain recombines TRBV28 with TRBJ1-1; 9 bases are shared with TRBD1. The CDR3 runs 16 residues. Germline V gives CDR1 MDHEN, CDR2 SYDVKM. Unmatched junction bases numbered 7, after V lost 5 bases and J lost 0 bases. CDR3 nucleotide sequence: TGTGCCAGCAGTGGGGGGACAGGGACCCTGAACACTGAAGCTTTCTTT. Protein product: CASSGGTGTLNTEAFF.

The chain uses TRBV12-3 or TRBV12-4 and TRBJ2-7; 7 bases fit TRBD1. V shed 6 bases, J shed 5 bases, and the junction held 7 bases outside the gene matches. This CDR3 is built from 13 residues. The CDR3 protein is CASSPDRVHEQYF. The CDR3 DNA follows: TGTGCCAGCAGCCCCGACAGGGTCCACGAGCAGTACTTC.

The chain employs TRBV5-6 and TRBJ1-6; 7 nucleotides agree with TRBD1. With 7 bases clipped from V and 8 bases from J, the junction kept 9 bases outside the gene matches. The CDR3 covers 14 residues. Germline CDR1 SGHDT, CDR2 YYEEEE. Here the CDR3 DNA reads TGTGCCAGCCGGGGGCAGGGGGTGCATTCACCCCTCCACTTT. Translation: CASRGQGVHSPLHF.

The chain couples TRBV19 to TRBJ1-1; TRBD1 might be the D (6 bases). Trimming removed 3 bases at V and 3 bases at J, with 17 bases between. Germline V gene data show CDR1 as LNHDA and CDR2 as SQIVND (reference sequence). The length of the CDR3 is 16 residues. The CDR3 sequence: CASSIRGGTGDTEAFF. CDR3 nucleotides: TGTGCCAGTAGTATCAGGGGTGGGACCGGGGACACTGAAGCTTTCTTT.

The J gene is TRBJ1-1, the V gene TRBV9; D uncertain. The CDR3 length is 13 residues. CDR1 and CDR2 from the germline V gene are SGDLS and YYNGEE. The germline V and J ends were trimmed by 0 bases and 4 bases, with 7 bases remaining between them. The CDR3 here is CASSVAESTEAFF. The CDR3 region has the DNA TGTGCCAGCAGCGTAGCGGAATCCACTGAAGCTTTCTTT.

This chain uses TRBV29-1 with TRBJ1-5; D is ambiguous. Per germline, CDR1 SQVTM and CDR2 ANQGSEA. V was pared by 4 bases and J by 2 bases, with 9 bases between. There are 13 residues in the CDR3. This CDR3 reads CSVVYSGNQPQHF. In DNA, the CDR3 is TGCAGCGTTGTGTACTCGGGCAATCAGCCCCAGCATTTT.

The chain recombines TRBV27 with TRBJ2-1; 10 nucleotides agree with TRBD1. The germline V gene has CDR1 MNHEY and CDR2 SMNVEV (reference sequence). Unmatched junction bases numbered 12, after V lost 6 bases and J lost 7 bases. The CDR3 consists of 16 residues. The CDR3 DNA sequence: TGTGCCAGCAGCGTTACCGGGACAGGGGTAGTAAATGAGCAGTTCTTC. As protein: CASSVTGTGVVNEQFF.

CDR3 DNA sequence: TGCGCCAGCAGCTTGGGGGACTACCTCTTGTACGAGCAGTACTTC. This gives the protein CASSLGDYLLYEQYF. V usage is TRBV5-1 and J usage is TRBJ2-7, with 7 positions matching TRBD2. V dropped 0 bases and J dropped 4; count of bases not matched to a gene: 7. CDR1 is SGHRS, CDR2 YFSETQ, per germline. The CDR3 is 15 amino acids.

This sequence joins TRBV27 and TRBJ1-4; perhaps TRBD1 as D (6 bases). Germline loops: CDR1 MNHEY, CDR2 SMNVEV (reference sequence). V was trimmed by 5 bases and J by 4 bases, leaving 14 bases between them. This CDR3 is built from 15 residues. CDR3 sequence reads: CASSPTGSYNEKLFF. In nucleotides, the CDR3 is TGTGCCAGCAGTCCTACAGGGTCTTATAATGAAAAACTGTTTTTT.

For the CDR3, the DNA is TGTGCCAGCAGTAATGGACAGAATGAAAAACTGTTTTTT. It translates to CASSNGQNEKLFF. The V and J genes are TRBV27 and TRBJ1-4, with a weak D call TRBD1 (6 bases). The CDR3 loop spans 13 amino acids. Germline CDR1 is MNHEY and CDR2 is SMNVEV (reference sequence). The V end was cut by 5 bases, the J end by 5 bases, with 9 bases between.

The rearrangement joins TRBV5-4 to TRBJ2-7; 9 bases are a match to TRBD2. With V trimmed by 4 bases and J by 4 bases, 6 bases remained unmatched. This CDR3 contains 14 residues. CDR1 is SGHNT and CDR2 is YYREEE in the germline V gene (reference sequence). The CDR3 DNA sequence: TGTGCCAGCAGCGGGGCGGGAGGGCCTTACGAGCAGTACTTC. It encodes CASSGAGGPYEQYF.

Note on this clone: The identical CDR3 is also encoded by other nucleotide sequences in the sample. The chain is built from TRBV3-1 (or the pseudogene TRBV3-2) and TRBJ1-1, with TRBD1 identical over 7 bases. V trimming: 1 base; J trimming: 5 bases; junction bases outside the gene matches: 4. The CDR3 is made up of 14 amino acids. Germline CDR1 LGHDT, CDR2 YNNKEL (reference sequence). In DNA form, the CDR3 reads TGTGCCAGCAGCCAAGTCCCAGGGGGGACTGAAGCTTTCTTT. Its protein is CASSQVPGGTEAFF.

This clone is a singleton in its sample. This chain connects TRBV4-3 to TRBJ1-6; D not resolved. V dropped 0 bases and J dropped 1 base, with 13 bases sitting between them. The CDR3 sequence is 18 residues long. Germline CDR1 is LGHNA and CDR2 is YSLEER. The CDR3 protein is CASSQDFKGWSYNSPLHF. The CDR3 DNA sequence: TGCGCCAGCAGCCAAGATTTTAAGGGTTGGTCCTATAATTCACCCCTCCACTTT.

The chain is built from TRBV6-2 or TRBV6-3 and TRBJ1-1, with no clear D. Germline CDR1 reads MNHEY; CDR2 reads SVGEGT. Between the trimmed V and J ends, which lost 4 bases and 3 bases, there was a span of 9 bases. The CDR3 spans 13 residues. This CDR3 reads CASSWWRDTEAFF. CDR3 nucleotide sequence: TGTGCCAGCAGTTGGTGGCGGGACACTGAAGCTTTCTTT.